This T cell receptor (beta chain) was captured in a study of T cells in localized non-small cell lung cancer. Whole-study findings and limits: Heterogeneity remains possible because sequencing was limited to only one tumor region.

Sequencing was performed with immunoSEQ multiplex PCR; in TCRdb, only in-frame clones are kept and a portion is missing. The sample consists of roughly 67,000 clones, 70% to 90% of them appearing once. CDR1 and CDR2 from the germline V gene are MNHEY and SMNVEV (reference sequence). The ends were cut back, 2 bases at V and 2 bases at J, with 15 bases in the middle. CDR3 length equals 16 residues. Note on this clone: Its antigen is currently unknown.

Sample: peripheral blood, taken before any cancer treatment. The rearrangement joins TRBV27 to TRBJ1-2; tentatively, D is TRBD1 (6 bases). The receptor was isolated from an older female donor with stage I lung adenocarcinoma. CDR3 DNA sequence: TGTGCCAGCAGTTTAACGATGGGGCAGGGGAACTATGGCTACACCTTC. Protein sequence: CASSLTMGQGNYGYTF.